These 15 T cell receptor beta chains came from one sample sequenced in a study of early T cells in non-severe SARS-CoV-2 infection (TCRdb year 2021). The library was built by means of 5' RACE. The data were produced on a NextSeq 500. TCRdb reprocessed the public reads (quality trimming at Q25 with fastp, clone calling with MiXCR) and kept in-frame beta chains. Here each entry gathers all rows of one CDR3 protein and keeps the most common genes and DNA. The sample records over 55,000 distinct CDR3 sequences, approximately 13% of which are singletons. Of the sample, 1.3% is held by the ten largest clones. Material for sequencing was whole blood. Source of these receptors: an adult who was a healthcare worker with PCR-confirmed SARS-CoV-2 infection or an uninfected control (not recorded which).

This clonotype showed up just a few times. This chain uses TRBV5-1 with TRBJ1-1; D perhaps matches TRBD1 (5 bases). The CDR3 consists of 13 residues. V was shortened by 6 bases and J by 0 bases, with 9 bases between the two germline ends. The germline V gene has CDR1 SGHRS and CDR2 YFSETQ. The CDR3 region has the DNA TGCGCCAGCATGGTAGGGGTGAACACTGAAGCTTTCTTT. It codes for CASMVGVNTEAFF.

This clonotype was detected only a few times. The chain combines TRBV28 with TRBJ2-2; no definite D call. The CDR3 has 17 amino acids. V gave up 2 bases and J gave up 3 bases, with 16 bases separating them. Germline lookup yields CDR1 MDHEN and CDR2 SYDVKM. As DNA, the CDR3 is TGTGCCAGCAGTTTAGGGATTCGAAACCGTGACACCGGGGAGCTGTTTTTT. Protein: CASSLGIRNRDTGELFF.

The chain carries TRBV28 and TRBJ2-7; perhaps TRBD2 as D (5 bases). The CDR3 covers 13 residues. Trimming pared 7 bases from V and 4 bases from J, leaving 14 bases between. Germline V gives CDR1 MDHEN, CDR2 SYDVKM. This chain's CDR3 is CASTSADLYEQYF. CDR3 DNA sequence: TGTGCCAGCACCTCAGCGGATCTTTACGAGCAGTACTTC.

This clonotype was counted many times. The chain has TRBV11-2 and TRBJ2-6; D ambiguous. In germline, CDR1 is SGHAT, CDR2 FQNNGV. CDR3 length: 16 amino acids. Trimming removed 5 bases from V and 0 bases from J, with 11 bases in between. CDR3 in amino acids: CASSPQQSSGANVLTF. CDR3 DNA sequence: TGTGCCAGCAGCCCGCAACAGAGCTCTGGGGCCAACGTCCTGACTTTC.

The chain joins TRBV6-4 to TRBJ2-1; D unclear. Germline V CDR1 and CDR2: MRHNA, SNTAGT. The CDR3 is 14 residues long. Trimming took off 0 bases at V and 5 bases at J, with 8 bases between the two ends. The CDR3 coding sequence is TGTGCCAGCAGTGACTCTGGGCCTCACAATGAGCAGTTCTTC. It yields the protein CASSDSGPHNEQFF.

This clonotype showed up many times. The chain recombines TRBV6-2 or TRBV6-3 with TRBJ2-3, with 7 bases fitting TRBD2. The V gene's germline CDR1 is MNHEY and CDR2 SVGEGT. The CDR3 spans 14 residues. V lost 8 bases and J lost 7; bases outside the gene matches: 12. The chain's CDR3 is CASAGLERLYTQYF. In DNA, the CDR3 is TGTGCCAGCGCTGGACTAGAGCGGTTATATACGCAGTATTTT.

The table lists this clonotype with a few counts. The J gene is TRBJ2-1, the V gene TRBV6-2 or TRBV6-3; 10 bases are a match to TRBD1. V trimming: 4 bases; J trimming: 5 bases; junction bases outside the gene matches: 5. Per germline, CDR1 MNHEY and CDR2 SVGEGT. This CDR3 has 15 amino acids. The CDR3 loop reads CASSSPGTGDNEQFF. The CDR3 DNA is TGTGCCAGCAGTTCCCCCGGGACAGGGGACAATGAGCAGTTCTTC.

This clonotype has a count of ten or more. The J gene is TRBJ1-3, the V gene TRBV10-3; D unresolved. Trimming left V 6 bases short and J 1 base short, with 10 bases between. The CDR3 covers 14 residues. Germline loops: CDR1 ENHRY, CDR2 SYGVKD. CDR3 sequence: CAIRGSLSGNTIYF. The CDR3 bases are TGTGCCATCAGGGGGTCTCTTTCTGGAAACACCATATATTTT.

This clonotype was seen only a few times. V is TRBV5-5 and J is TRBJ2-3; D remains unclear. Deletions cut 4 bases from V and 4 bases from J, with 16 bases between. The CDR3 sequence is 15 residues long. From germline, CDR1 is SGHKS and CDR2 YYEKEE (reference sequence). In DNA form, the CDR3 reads TGTGCCAGCAGCGTCCGGCCCCAGGTGGCAGATACGCAGTATTTT. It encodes CASSVRPQVADTQYF.

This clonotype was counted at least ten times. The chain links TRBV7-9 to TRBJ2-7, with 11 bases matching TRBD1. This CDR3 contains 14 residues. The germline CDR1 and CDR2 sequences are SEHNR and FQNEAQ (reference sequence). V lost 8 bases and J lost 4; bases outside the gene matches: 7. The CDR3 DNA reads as TGTGCCAGCGGACAGGGGGCTAGAGTATACGAGCAGTACTTC. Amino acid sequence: CASGQGARVYEQYF. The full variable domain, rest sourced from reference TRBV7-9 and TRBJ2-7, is DTGVSQNPRHKITKRGQNVTFRCDPISEHNRLYWYRQTLGQGPEFLTYFQNEAQLEKSRLLSDRFSAERPKGSFSTLEIQRTEQGDSAMYLCASGQGARVYEQYFGPGTRLTVT.

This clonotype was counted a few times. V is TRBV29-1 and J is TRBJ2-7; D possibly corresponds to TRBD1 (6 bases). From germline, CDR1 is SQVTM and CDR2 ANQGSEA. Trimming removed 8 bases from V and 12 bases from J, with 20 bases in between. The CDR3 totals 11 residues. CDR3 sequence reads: CSTRTEGVVYF. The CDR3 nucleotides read TGCAGCACCAGAACAGAGGGGGTGGTGTACTTC.

As DNA, the CDR3 is TGTGCCAGCAGTTACGGAGTTTCCTACAATGAGCAGTTCTTC. Translation: CASSYGVSYNEQFF. The chain uses TRBV6-2 or TRBV6-3 and TRBJ2-1; D gene uncertain. There are 14 residues in the CDR3. V lost 2 bases, J lost 1 base, and 6 bases lay in between. Germline V gene sequence: CDR1 MNHEY, CDR2 SVGEGT.

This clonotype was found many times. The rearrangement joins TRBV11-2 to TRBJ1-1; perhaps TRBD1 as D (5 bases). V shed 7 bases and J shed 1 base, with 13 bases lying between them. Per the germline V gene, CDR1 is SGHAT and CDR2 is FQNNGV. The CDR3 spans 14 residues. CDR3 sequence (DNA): TGTGCCAGCATCTTTCAAGGGGCGAACACTGAAGCTTTCTTT. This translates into CASIFQGANTEAFF.

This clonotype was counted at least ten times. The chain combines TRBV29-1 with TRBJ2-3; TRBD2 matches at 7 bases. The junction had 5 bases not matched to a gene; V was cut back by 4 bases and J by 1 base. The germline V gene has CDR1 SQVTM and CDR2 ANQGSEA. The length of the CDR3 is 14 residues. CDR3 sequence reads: CSVVSGRGTDTQYF. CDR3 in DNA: TGCAGCGTTGTTTCGGGGAGGGGCACAGATACGCAGTATTTT.

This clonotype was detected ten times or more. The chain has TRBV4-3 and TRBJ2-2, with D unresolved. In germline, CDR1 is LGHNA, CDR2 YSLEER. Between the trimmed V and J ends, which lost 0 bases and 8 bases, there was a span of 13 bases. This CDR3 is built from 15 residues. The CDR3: CASSQDSRLTGELFF. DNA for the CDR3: TGCGCCAGCAGCCAAGATTCTAGACTTACAGGGGAGCTGTTTTTT.